The source of this T cell receptor (beta chain) is a study of T cells in Graves' hyperthyroidism and ophthalmopathy. Overall study findings and caveats: Patients with ophthalmopathy were separated from those with stable hyperthyroidism by a 13 V-J model.

Germline CDR1 and CDR2: DFQATT and SNEGSKA (reference sequence). CDR3 size: 16 residues. V shed 1 base and J 6 bases; nucleotides not matched to a gene: 14. Authors of the study amplified TCR beta CDR3 regions from RNA transcripts. HTBI primers drove first-round RT-PCR of the TCR CDR3. MiXCR, run by TCRdb on the multiplex PCR reads, gives a single entry per CDR3 protein. The sample holds about 560,000 distinct CDR3 sequences; around 15% are singletons and the top ten take about 15%. Diagnosis of hyperthyroidism was new in patients aged 18 to 65, and its duration was under 2 months. Thyroid ultrasound and orbital computed tomography, with clinical symptoms and serum thyroxine and TRAb, informed diagnoses. This clonotype was seen many times. What it binds is unknown.

The V gene is TRBV20-1, the J gene TRBJ2-7; the match to TRBD2 covers 8 bases. The sequenced material came from blood. The TCR comes from a woman in her 40s with Graves' hyperthyroidism. Written as DNA, the CDR3 is TGCAGTGCTAGAGTGATGTCCGGAGCGGGAGCATCCGAGCAGTACTTC. This translates into CSARVMSGAGASEQYF.